This T cell receptor (beta chain) appears in the sequencing data of a study of cytomegalovirus exposure and HLA in healthy donors. J gave up 3 bases and V 3 bases, and 3 bases lay outside the gene matches. Germline V lookup: CDR1 LNHDA, CDR2 SQIVND (reference sequence). The CDR3 loop spans 14 amino acids. The PCR had 60 Vbeta and 13 Jbeta primers. The table came from immunoSEQ multiplex PCR; TCRdb's copy has only in-frame clones and leaves some out. The sample shows 150,000 to 200,000 clones, about 75% of them seen only once. This clone was detected only a few times. The TCR sequence derives from a man younger than 35 in good health and CMV-seropositive. The specimen was PBMCs. The V call is TRBV19, the J call TRBJ2-7, with 9 bases identical to TRBD1. The CDR3 here is CASSIRQGGYEQYF. The CDR3 region has the DNA TGTGCCAGTAGTATCAGACAGGGGGGCTACGAGCAGTACTTC. The variable domain in full, completed from reference TRBV19 and TRBJ2-7, reads DGGITQSPKYLFRKEGQNVTLSCEQNLNHDAMYWYRQDPGQGLRLIYYSQIVNDFQKGDIAEGYSVSREKKESFPLTVTSAQKNPTAFYLCASSIRQGGYEQYFGPGTRLTVT.